The 23 T cell receptor beta chains below come from one sample, sequenced in a study of blood T cell repertoires in COVID-19. Data came from immunoSEQ multiplex PCR; TCRdb stores just in-frame clones and leaves some out. Among around 330,000 clones listed, 88% were seen once. The sequenced material came from peripheral blood. These receptors were collected from a woman aged 45-60 years with active or convalescent COVID-19.

The V and J genes are TRBV19 and TRBJ1-1, with 8 bases matching TRBD1. This CDR3 comprises 12 residues. Trimming removed 8 bases from V and 10 bases from J; junction bases left unmatched: 9. Germline CDR1 reads LNHDA; CDR2 reads SQIVND (reference sequence). The chain's CDR3 is CASSGGAGSAFF. DNA of the CDR3: TGTGCCAGTTCAGGGGGCGCGGGGTCAGCTTTCTTT.

V and J are TRBV5-1 and TRBJ2-2; no clear D. CDR3 length equals 15 residues. The germline CDR1 and CDR2 sequences are SGHRS and YFSETQ. V was clipped by 1 base and J by 4 bases, with 11 bases between them. The chain's CDR3 is CASSLTRLTTGELFF. As DNA, the CDR3 is TGCGCCAGCAGCTTGACAAGACTCACCACCGGGGAGCTGTTTTTT.

The V and J genes are TRBV7-2 and TRBJ1-4; 7 bases map to TRBD1. CDR1 and CDR2 from the germline V gene are SGHTA and FQGNSA. CDR3 length: 15 residues. The V segment lost 4 bases and the J segment 3 bases; nucleotides outside the gene matches: 5. The CDR3 loop reads CASSSPGQSNEKLFF. In DNA form, the CDR3 reads TGTGCCAGCAGCTCCCCGGGACAGTCTAATGAAAAACTGTTTTTT.

This clone was seen a single time. The chain uses TRBV24-1 and TRBJ1-2, with 9 nucleotides matching TRBD1. Germline CDR1 is KGHDR and CDR2 is SFDVKD. This CDR3 is 16 amino acids long. Trimming cost V 3 bases and J 4 bases; bases outside gene matches: 8. The CDR3 coding sequence is TGTGCCACCAGTGATGGCCGGGACAGGGCAAGCTATGGCTACACCTTC. This encodes CATSDGRDRASYGYTF.

This clone was detected a few times. The rearrangement uses TRBV28 and TRBJ2-4; possibly TRBD1 for D (6 bases). The CDR3 is made up of 15 amino acids. With 5 bases removed from V and 7 bases from J, the gap between germline ends came to 18 bases. The germline V gene encodes CDR1 MDHEN and CDR2 SYDVKM. This CDR3 is CASSHTGKGMNIQYF. CDR3 DNA: TGTGCCAGCAGTCACACAGGGAAAGGAATGAACATTCAGTACTTC.

V and J are TRBV15 and TRBJ2-7; D perhaps matches TRBD1 (5 bases). The CDR3 contains 12 residues. Deletions cut 4 bases from V and 2 bases from J, with 6 bases between. Germline V gives CDR1 LNHNV, CDR2 YYDKDF (reference sequence). The CDR3 loop reads CATSKGAYEQYF. The CDR3 bases are TGTGCCACCAGCAAAGGGGCCTACGAGCAGTACTTC. Variable domain in full (rest from reference TRBV15 and TRBJ2-7): DAMVIQNPRYQVTQFGKPVTLSCSQTLNHNVMYWYQQKSSQAPKLLFHYYDKDFNNEADTPDNFQSRRPNTSFCFLDIRSPGLGDTAMYLCATSKGAYEQYFGPGTRLTVT.

This clone was observed once. The chain has TRBV10-3 and TRBJ1-1; no reliable D call. Trimming stripped 6 bases from V and 1 base from J, with 6 bases between. CDR3 length equals 12 residues. The germline V gene encodes CDR1 ENHRY and CDR2 SYGVKD. The CDR3 loop is CAIRRENTEAFF. The CDR3 region has the DNA TGTGCCATCAGACGAGAGAACACTGAAGCTTTCTTT.

This chain uses TRBV7-2 with TRBJ1-2; 8 bases agree with TRBD1. Germline-derived CDR1 and CDR2 are SGHTA and FQGNSA. The CDR3 is 13 amino acids. J gave up 4 bases and V 5 bases, and 3 bases lay outside the gene matches. The CDR3 sequence: CASSPGQGYGYTF. The CDR3, as DNA: TGTGCCAGCAGCCCCGGACAGGGCTATGGCTACACCTTC.

The chain combines TRBV19 with TRBJ2-7, with D maybe TRBD1 (6 bases). CDR3 length: 14 residues. Per the germline V gene, CDR1 is LNHDA and CDR2 is SQIVND (reference sequence). V lost 4 bases, J lost 4 bases, and 14 bases lay in between. CDR3 residues: CASSNPGTNYEQYF. The CDR3 DNA reads as TGTGCCAGTAGTAACCCGGGGACAAATTACGAGCAGTACTTC.

J is TRBJ2-5 and V is TRBV30; D is possibly TRBD2 (5 bases). V was cut by 5 bases and J by 0 bases, with 7 bases left in between. The CDR3 runs to 12 residues. Per germline, CDR1 GTSNPN and CDR2 SVGIG (reference sequence). CDR3 amino acids: CAWAGDQETQYF. The CDR3 nucleotides read TGTGCCTGGGCCGGGGACCAAGAGACCCAGTACTTC.

The rearrangement joins TRBV18 to TRBJ2-7; TRBD2 matches at 8 bases. The CDR3 sequence is 16 residues long. Germline lookup yields CDR1 KGHSH and CDR2 LQKENI. The junction had 9 bases not matched to a gene; V was cut back by 3 bases and J by 2 bases. The CDR3 DNA sequence: TGTGCCAGCTCACCTGGGGCGGGAGGTTCGACCTACGAGCAGTACTTC. Translation: CASSPGAGGSTYEQYF.

This rearrangement joins TRBV7-2 to TRBJ1-4; 10 bases fit TRBD1. Losses at the gene ends were 2 bases for V and 10 bases for J; bases not matched to a gene: 4. The CDR3 covers 14 residues. Germline CDR1 SGHTA, CDR2 FQGNSA. The CDR3 spells CASSLQDRGGKLFF. The CDR3 region has the DNA TGTGCCAGCAGCTTACAGGACAGGGGGGGAAAACTGTTTTTT.

This chain connects TRBV18 to TRBJ1-1, with D hard to call. Trimming pared 2 bases from V and 7 bases from J, leaving 11 bases between. CDR3 length equals 13 residues. The germline gives CDR1 KGHSH, CDR2 LQKENI. CDR3 sequence reads: CASSPSELHEAFF. The CDR3 DNA sequence: TGTGCCAGCTCACCATCGGAGCTCCATGAAGCTTTCTTT.

The chain employs TRBV19 and TRBJ2-7, with TRBD2 matching 8 bases. CDR1 is LNHDA, CDR2 SQIVND, per germline (reference sequence). The V and J ends lost 3 bases and 4 bases, in that order; junction bases with no gene match: 8. The CDR3 extends over 15 amino acids. CDR3 bases: TGTGCCAGTAGTATGTCGGGCGGGGGGCCTTACGAGCAGTACTTC. It specifies CASSMSGGGPYEQYF.

The rearrangement uses TRBV3-1 (or the pseudogene TRBV3-2) and TRBJ2-7; a possible D gene is TRBD2 (6 bases). Per germline, CDR1 LGHDT and CDR2 YNNKEL (reference sequence). Deletions cut 0 bases from V and 5 bases from J, with 20 bases between. The CDR3 sequence is 17 residues long. CDR3 in amino acids: CASSQEGTGVKLNEQYF. In DNA, the CDR3 is TGTGCCAGCAGCCAAGAAGGGACGGGGGTGAAGTTGAACGAGCAGTACTTC.

This clone was seen a handful of times. The rearrangement links TRBV7-2 to TRBJ1-4; a weak D match, TRBD1 (5 bases). Between the trimmed V and J ends, which lost 4 bases and 2 bases, there was a span of 23 bases. CDR1 and CDR2 from the germline V gene are SGHTA and FQGNSA. The CDR3 runs to 19 residues. The CDR3 region is CASSSPGGPPLLTNEKLFF. The CDR3 DNA reads TGTGCCAGCAGCTCCCCCGGGGGTCCTCCCCTCCTCACTAATGAAAAACTGTTTTTT.

The J gene is TRBJ1-4, the V gene TRBV7-9, with 7 bases matching TRBD1. J lost 5 bases, V lost 5 bases, and 14 bases had no gene match. The CDR3 consists of 17 residues. Germline V gene sequence: CDR1 SEHNR, CDR2 FQNEAQ (reference sequence). CDR3 sequence (DNA): TGTGCCAGCAGCCTAAACCCCGGACAGGTAATAAATGAAAAACTGTTTTTT. It yields the protein CASSLNPGQVINEKLFF.

This sequence joins TRBV6-5 and TRBJ1-2; weak D call: TRBD1 (5 bases). The V gene lost 4 bases and the J gene lost 6 bases, with 6 bases spanning the gap. The CDR3 consists of 11 residues. From germline, CDR1 is MNHEY and CDR2 SVGAGI. The CDR3 DNA reads TGTGCCAGCAGTTGGGGCCATGGCTACACCTTC. It yields the protein CASSWGHGYTF.

The rearrangement joins TRBV3-1 (or the pseudogene TRBV3-2) to TRBJ2-3, with TRBD2 matching 12 bases. V lost 3 bases and J lost 5; bases outside the gene matches: 18. The CDR3 extends over 20 amino acids. CDR1 is LGHDT and CDR2 is YNNKEL in the germline V gene (reference sequence). The CDR3 protein is CASSQTGLAGGPASGDTQYF. CDR3 nucleotide sequence: TGTGCCAGCAGCCAGACGGGGCTAGCGGGAGGGCCGGCTAGCGGAGATACGCAGTATTTT.

There are a few counts of this clone. The chain is built from TRBV15 and TRBJ1-2; 7 bases line up with TRBD1. Germline CDR1 reads LNHNV; CDR2 reads YYDKDF (reference sequence). J lost 4 bases, V lost 10 bases, and 6 bases had no gene match. The CDR3 contains 12 residues. The CDR3 loop reads CAIQQGSYGYTF. CDR3 sequence (DNA): TGTGCCATACAACAGGGGTCCTATGGCTACACCTTC.

The chain recombines TRBV3-1 (or the pseudogene TRBV3-2) with TRBJ2-5, with 10 bases aligning to TRBD2. CDR1 is LGHDT, CDR2 YNNKEL, per germline (reference sequence). V shed 4 bases, J shed 5 bases, and the junction held 4 bases outside the gene matches. This CDR3 comprises 14 residues. This CDR3 reads CASSRLAGVETQYF. CDR3 coding DNA: TGTGCCAGCAGCCGCCTAGCGGGGGTGGAGACCCAGTACTTC.

The gene calls are TRBV3-1 (or the pseudogene TRBV3-2) and TRBJ2-5; 7 bases agree with TRBD2. V was pared by 0 bases and J by 6 bases, with 7 bases of the junction left unmatched. The CDR3 runs 15 residues. Germline lookup yields CDR1 LGHDT and CDR2 YNNKEL (reference sequence). The CDR3 DNA sequence: TGTGCCAGCAGCCAAGAGAGGGACTACCCCCAGACCCAGTACTTC. Amino acid sequence: CASSQERDYPQTQYF.

The CDR3 loop is CASSLRTGRDEAFF. The CDR3 DNA follows: TGTGCCAGCAGTCTTAGGACAGGGAGGGATGAAGCTTTCTTT. The V call is TRBV6-5, the J call TRBJ1-1; 8 bases line up with TRBD1. Looked up from germline, CDR1 is MNHEY and CDR2 is SVGAGI. The trim removed 5 bases at V and 7 bases at J, leaving 9 bases unmatched. This CDR3 comprises 14 residues.